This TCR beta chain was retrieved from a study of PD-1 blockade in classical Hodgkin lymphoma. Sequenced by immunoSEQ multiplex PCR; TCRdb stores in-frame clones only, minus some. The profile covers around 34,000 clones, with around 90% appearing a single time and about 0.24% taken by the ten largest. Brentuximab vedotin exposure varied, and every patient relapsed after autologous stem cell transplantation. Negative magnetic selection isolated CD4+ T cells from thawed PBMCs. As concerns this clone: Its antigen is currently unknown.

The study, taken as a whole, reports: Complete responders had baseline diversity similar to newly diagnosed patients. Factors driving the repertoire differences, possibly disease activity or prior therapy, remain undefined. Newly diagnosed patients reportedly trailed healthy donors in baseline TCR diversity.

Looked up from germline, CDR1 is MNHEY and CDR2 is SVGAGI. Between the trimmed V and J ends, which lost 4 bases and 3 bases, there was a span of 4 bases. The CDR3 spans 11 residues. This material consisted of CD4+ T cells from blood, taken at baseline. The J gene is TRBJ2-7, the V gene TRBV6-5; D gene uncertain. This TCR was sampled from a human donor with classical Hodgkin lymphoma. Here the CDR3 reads CASSFRYEQYF. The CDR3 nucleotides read TGTGCCAGCAGTTTTCGCTACGAGCAGTACTTC.